This paragraph covers one TCR beta chain sequence. This sample stems from a study of blood T cell repertoires in COVID-19. V gave up 8 bases and J gave up 2 bases; unmatched junction bases: 4. The CDR3 totals 14 residues. Germline lookup yields CDR1 SNHLY and CDR2 FYNNEI. TCRdb's table, derived via immunoSEQ multiplex PCR, lists solely in-frame clones and lacks some. Among tens of thousands of clones, approximately 79% were seen once, and the ten largest hold around a tenth. The chain recombines TRBV2 with TRBJ2-5, with 11 nucleotides matching TRBD2. The specimen sequenced was peripheral blood. The TCR was taken from a woman in her 50s with acute or convalescent COVID-19. The CDR3 spells CASVGTSGQETQYF. The DNA for the CDR3 is TGTGCCAGCGTCGGGACTAGCGGACAAGAGACCCAGTACTTC. Complete variable domain (other parts from reference TRBV2 and TRBJ2-5): EPEVTQTPSHQVTQMGQEVILRCVPISNHLYFYWYRQILGQKVEFLVSFYNNEISEKSEIFDDQFSVERPDGSNFTLKIRSTKLEDSAMYFCASVGTSGQETQYFGPGTRLLVL.